These 18 T cell receptor beta chains were all obtained from the same sample, sequenced in a study of regulatory T cells in long-lasting Graves disease (dated by TCRdb to about 2021). Library preparation was by multiplex PCR. Sequencing instrument: Illumina HiSeq 4000. To build TCR beta libraries, CDR3 regions were amplified by Arm-PCR using iRepertoire HTBI primers. Through fastp at Q25 and MiXCR, TCRdb rebuilt clones from the public reads, retaining in-frame beta chains. For every CDR3 protein sequence, its rows merge into one entry that carries the most common genes and DNA. This sample lists under 500,000 distinct CDR3 sequences; roughly 17% were detected once. In total, the top ten clones hold around 10% of the sample. Sample time point, as interpreted from the label and publication: newly diagnosed GD, antithyroid drugs for less than 3 months. For both TCR sequencing and RNA sequencing, RNA was extracted from PBMCs using TRIzol.

The data were also submitted as part of a second study, on T cells in Graves' hyperthyroidism and ophthalmopathy.

Sequenced material: peripheral blood mononuclear cells (PBMCs), taken at new diagnosis, from a patient treated with antithyroid drugs. The receptors shown here come from a woman aged 25 to 39 with Graves disease. Donor details come from another sample of the same person, matched by shared clones.

This clonotype was counted once. The V and J genes are TRBV14 and TRBJ2-3; 8 bases match TRBD2. CDR3 size: 17 residues. J gave up 4 bases and V 4 bases, and 13 bases lay outside the gene matches. Germline V gene lookup returns CDR1 SGHDN and CDR2 FVKESK. CDR3 nucleotide sequence: TGTGCCAGCAGCCTTCTTTCGCGGGAGGTCGGGGCAGATACGCAGTATTTT. The encoded protein is CASSLLSREVGADTQYF. The full variable domain, in which reference TRBV14 and TRBJ2-3 provide the parts outside the CDR3, is EAGVTQFPSHSVIEKGQTVTLRCDPISGHDNLYWYRRVMGKEIKFLLHFVKESKQDESGMPNNRFLAERTGGTYSTLKVQPAELEDSGVYFCASSLLSREVGADTQYFGPGTRLTVL.

This clonotype was counted many times. The chain couples TRBV3-1 to TRBJ1-2; 10 bases line up with TRBD1. Germline loops: CDR1 LGHDT, CDR2 YNNKEL (reference sequence). The CDR3 length is 14 residues. Trimming at V came to 5 bases and at J to 4 bases, leaving 4 bases not matched to a gene. The DNA for the CDR3 is TGTGCCAGCAGCGTAGGACAGGGGGGCTATGGCTACACCTTC. As protein: CASSVGQGGYGYTF.

This chain uses TRBV28 with TRBJ1-5; D is uncertain. Germline CDR1 and CDR2: MDHEN and SYDVKM. This CDR3 is built from 16 residues. V gave up 6 bases and J gave up 1 base, with 16 bases separating them. The CDR3 region is CASSPVKTESNQPQHF. CDR3 nucleotide sequence: TGTGCCAGCAGCCCCGTTAAAACTGAAAGCAATCAGCCCCAGCATTTT. The full variable domain, rest sourced from reference TRBV28 and TRBJ1-5, is DVKVTQSSRYLVKRTGEKVFLECVQDMDHENMFWYRQDPGLGLRLIYFSYDVKMKEKGDIPEGYSVSREKKERFSLILESASTNQTSMYLCASSPVKTESNQPQHFGDGTRLSIL.

This clonotype was picked up many times. The chain is built from TRBV6-1 and TRBJ2-7, with D perhaps matching TRBD2 (5 bases). Germline V gives CDR1 MNHNS, CDR2 SASEGT. The CDR3 length is 11 residues. The V end lost 6 bases, the J end lost 5 bases, and 8 bases lay between the germline ends. This chain's CDR3 is CASRGEDEQYF. The CDR3, as DNA: TGTGCCAGCAGGGGAGAGGACGAGCAGTACTTC.

This clonotype has ten or more counts. This chain connects TRBV28 to TRBJ1-5; D is undetermined. Germline V gene lookup returns CDR1 MDHEN and CDR2 SYDVKM. The V end lost 4 bases, the J end lost 6 bases, and 16 bases lay between the germline ends. This CDR3 has 15 amino acids. The DNA of the CDR3 is TGTGCCAGCAGTTCAGAGGCCGGGTCGGGTCAGCCCCAGCATTTT. Protein: CASSSEAGSGQPQHF.

At least ten counts were recorded for this clonotype. This chain joins TRBV27 and TRBJ2-1; tentatively, D is TRBD1 or TRBD2 (5 bases each). V dropped 5 bases and J dropped 10 bases, with 18 bases sitting between them. The CDR3 totals 14 residues. Germline V gives CDR1 MNHEY, CDR2 SMNVEV (reference sequence). Here the CDR3 reads CASSPGQGTGEQFF. CDR3 bases: TGTGCCAGCAGTCCCGGCCAGGGAACGGGGGAGCAGTTCTTC.

Ten or more counts support this clonotype. The chain recombines TRBV5-1 with TRBJ2-3; tentatively, D is TRBD2 (6 bases). Trimming took 5 bases from V and 8 from J, leaving 27 bases between them. Per germline, CDR1 SGHRS and CDR2 YFSETQ. The CDR3 contains 17 residues. The CDR3 loop is CASRTLLGRDPAGTQYF. Here the CDR3 DNA reads TGCGCCAGCAGGACCCTTTTAGGGCGGGACCCGGCGGGTACGCAGTATTTT.

This clonotype has only a few counts. This sequence joins TRBV5-1 and TRBJ1-1; no reliable D call. V lost 4 bases and J lost 6, with 19 bases in between. The CDR3 spans 15 residues. The V gene's germline CDR1 is SGHRS and CDR2 YFSETQ. CDR3 sequence: CASSMGVGYFSEAFF. The CDR3 DNA sequence: TGCGCCAGCAGCATGGGCGTCGGGTATTTCTCTGAAGCTTTCTTT. Looking up the rest from reference TRBV5-1 and TRBJ1-1 gives the full variable domain: KAGVTQTPRYLIKTRGQQVTLSCSPISGHRSVSWYQQTPGQGLQFLFEYFSETQRNKGNFPGRFSGRQFSNSRSEMNVSTLELGDSALYLCASSMGVGYFSEAFFGQGTRLTVV.

The rearrangement uses TRBV20-1 and TRBJ2-4; 10 nucleotides line up with TRBD2. CDR3 length: 18 amino acids. The V gene end was trimmed by 3 bases and the J gene end by 1 base; junction bases not matched to a gene: 12. CDR1 and CDR2 (germline): DFQATT, SNEGSKA (reference sequence). This CDR3 is CSASPPSGSTSAKNIQYF. Here the CDR3 DNA reads TGCAGTGCTAGTCCTCCTAGCGGGAGTACATCGGCCAAAAACATTCAGTACTTC.

Ten or more counts support this clonotype. This chain uses TRBV15 with TRBJ1-4; D uncertain. Germline CDR1 reads LNHNV; CDR2 reads YYDKDF (reference sequence). The CDR3 runs 15 residues. V shed 0 bases and J shed 7 bases, with 12 bases lying between them. This CDR3 is CATSRDQNSFEKLFF. The CDR3 DNA reads TGTGCCACCAGCAGAGATCAGAACAGTTTTGAAAAACTGTTTTTT. The complete variable domain, with remaining parts taken from reference TRBV15 and TRBJ1-4, reads DAMVIQNPRYQVTQFGKPVTLSCSQTLNHNVMYWYQQKSSQAPKLLFHYYDKDFNNEADTPDNFQSRRPNTSFCFLDIRSPGLGDTAMYLCATSRDQNSFEKLFFGSGTQLSVL.

In this sample, this clonotype turned up a few times. The rearrangement uses TRBV20-1 and TRBJ2-7, with 11 nucleotides matching TRBD2. Germline V lookup: CDR1 DFQATT, CDR2 SNEGSKA (reference sequence). The junction had 8 bases not matched to a gene; V was cut back by 0 bases and J by 7 bases. The CDR3 is 15 residues long. CDR3 in amino acids: CSAREKTSGAGEQYF. The CDR3 bases are TGCAGTGCTAGAGAAAAGACTAGCGGGGCGGGAGAGCAGTACTTC.

This clonotype was observed at least ten times. The CDR3 DNA sequence: TGTGCCAGCTCACCACCGGGGGGTTTCCACACTGAAGCTTTCTTT. Encoded protein: CASSPPGGFHTEAFF. This chain connects TRBV18 to TRBJ1-1, with a possible D match to TRBD1 (5 bases). Germline lookup yields CDR1 KGHSH and CDR2 LQKENI. The ends were cut back, 0 bases at V and 3 bases at J, with 11 bases in the middle. The CDR3 spans 15 residues.

The table lists this clonotype with many counts. The rearrangement links TRBV2 to TRBJ1-5, with TRBD1 as a possible D gene (6 bases). CDR1 is SNHLY and CDR2 is FYNNEI in the germline V gene. The CDR3 covers 16 residues. Trimming pared 8 bases from V and 5 bases from J, leaving 22 bases between. This chain's CDR3 is CASGAKRGERYQPQHF. CDR3 bases: TGTGCCAGCGGAGCCAAGAGGGGGGAACGGTATCAGCCCCAGCATTTT.

The table lists this clonotype with a few counts. This chain links TRBV7-2 with TRBJ2-7; TRBD1 is a possible D gene (8 bases). The germline V gene has CDR1 SGHTA and CDR2 FQGNSA. The CDR3 loop spans 18 amino acids. V lost 7 bases to trimming and J lost 0 bases, with 25 bases between them. The CDR3 protein is CASTAQGGGGRGSYEQYF. In nucleotides, the CDR3 is TGTGCCAGCACCGCACAGGGGGGGGGGGGGCGAGGCTCCTACGAGCAGTACTTC.

This clonotype was counted between two and nine times. A much bigger clone sits one base away, suggesting this may be a read error. This sequence joins TRBV2 and TRBJ1-2; TRBD1 might be the D (5 bases). The CDR3 spans 15 residues. Per germline, CDR1 SNHLY and CDR2 FYNNEI. V shed 5 bases and J shed 0 bases, with 13 bases lying between them. CDR3 sequence: CASSYPQGSNYGYTF. CDR3 DNA sequence: TGTGCCAGCAGTTACCCTCAGGGTTCTAACTATGGCTACACCTTC.

This clonotype was seen many times. The chain couples TRBV30 to TRBJ1-2, with a possible D match to TRBD1 (5 bases). Deletions cut 5 bases from V and 8 bases from J, with 15 bases between. This CDR3 spans 12 amino acids. Per the germline V gene, CDR1 is GTSNPN and CDR2 is SVGIG (reference sequence). The CDR3 DNA sequence: TGTGCCTGGGGCAGGGAGTCCGGCGGCTACACCTTC. The encoded protein is CAWGRESGGYTF.

This sequence joins TRBV28 and TRBJ1-4, with D unresolved. V was trimmed by 1 base and J by 7 bases, leaving 22 bases between them. The CDR3 is made up of 18 amino acids. Germline assignment: CDR1 MDHEN and CDR2 SYDVKM. The CDR3 nucleotides read TGTGCCAGCAGTTTATCGCCTCCCCCCGCCGGAGATAGTGAAAAACTGTTTTTT. Protein sequence: CASSLSPPPAGDSEKLFF.

To note about this clonotype: One junction end does not reproduce the germline sequence, and a read error may be involved. The V gene is TRBV7-7, the J gene TRBJ2-3; tentatively, D is TRBD1 (5 bases). This CDR3 has 14 residues. Germline CDR1 reads SSHAT; CDR2 reads FNYEAQ (reference sequence). CDR3 DNA sequence: TGTGCTAGCAGCCTCCTCCCAGGGACAGATACGCAGTATTTT. Encoded protein: CASSLLPGTDTQYF.